This T cell receptor (beta chain) was identified in a study of early T cells in non-severe SARS-CoV-2 infection. Study-level results: Anti-spike CD8 specificities were favored by VDJdb matching, whose results missed private and CD4 specificities.

Molecules of cDNA were individually given unique molecular identifiers that were attached to them. Via MiXCR, TCRdb re-called the 5' RACE reads, giving one row per CDR3 protein. The data hold roughly 70,000 distinct CDR3 sequences, with around 21% observed a single time. This clonotype has just a few counts. What it recognizes is unknown. This CDR3 contains 11 residues. V was pared by 5 bases and J by 5 bases, with 2 bases of the junction left unmatched. CDR1 is SQVTM, CDR2 ANQGSEA, per germline. The sample in question was whole blood, obtained at baseline. The V and J genes are TRBV29-1 and TRBJ2-5, with 7 bases that match TRBD2. The TCR comes from an adult who was a healthcare worker with PCR-confirmed SARS-CoV-2 infection or an uninfected control (not recorded which). Written as DNA, the CDR3 is TGCAGCGTTCGGGGGGAGGAGACCCAGTACTTC. It is translated as CSVRGEETQYF.